The rows below give T cell receptor beta chains drawn from one sample of a study of blood T cells in healthy people across ages. MiXCR, applied by TCRdb to the 5' RACE reads, yields one record per CDR3 protein. This table holds approximately 800,000 distinct CDR3 sequences, about 56% found once. Sequencing was carried out using blood. The receptors come from a man between 40 and 49 years old in good health. Both conserved end residues are part of each CDR3. D genes are given only for firm matches. Rows give clone size only sometimes, using once, few, many, or a class for an expanded clone.

j_call: TRBJ1-5
v_call: TRBV7-9
clone_size: .
d_call: .
cdr3_nt: TGTGCCAGCAGCTTAGCTCCGGAAAGCAATCAGCCCCAGCATTTT
cdr3_aa: CASSLAPESNQPQHF

j_call: TRBJ2-7
v_call: TRBV29-1
clone_size: .
d_call: TRBD2
cdr3_nt: TGCAGCGCCAGCGAGCGGGGGCTGGGCTACGAGCAGTACTTC
cdr3_aa: CSASERGLGYEQYF

j_call: TRBJ1-2
v_call: TRBV24-1
clone_size: .
d_call: .
cdr3_nt: TGTGCCACCAGTGATTTGCGTAGGGGGGCCTATGGCTACACCTTC
cdr3_aa: CATSDLRRGAYGYTF

j_call: TRBJ2-1
v_call: TRBV7-9
clone_size: .
d_call: TRBD2
cdr3_nt: TGTGCCAGCAGCGAAACTAGCGGGGTTGATGAGCAGTTCTTC
cdr3_aa: CASSETSGVDEQFF

j_call: TRBJ2-1
v_call: TRBV27
clone_size: .
d_call: .
cdr3_nt: TGTGCCAGCAGTTTGGGGCACGGCAATGAGCAGTTCTTC
cdr3_aa: CASSLGHGNEQFF

j_call: TRBJ2-1
v_call: TRBV24-1
clone_size: few
d_call: TRBD2
cdr3_nt: TGTGCCACCACGGGTTCCGGGACTACCAACAATGAGCAGTTCTTC
cdr3_aa: CATTGSGTTNNEQFF

j_call: TRBJ2-3
v_call: TRBV20-1
clone_size: .
d_call: .
cdr3_nt: TGCAGTGCTAGAAAGCCAACGGCGCTGACAGATACGCAGTATTTT
cdr3_aa: CSARKPTALTDTQYF

j_call: TRBJ1-1
v_call: TRBV13
clone_size: .
d_call: .
cdr3_nt: TGTGCCAGCAGCTTAGTGGGTCAGGGGACTGAAGCTTTCTTT
cdr3_aa: CASSLVGQGTEAFF

j_call: TRBJ1-2
v_call: TRBV28
clone_size: .
d_call: .
cdr3_nt: TGTGCCAGCAGAAAAAACAGGGAAACTAACTATGGCTACACCTTC
cdr3_aa: CASRKNRETNYGYTF

j_call: TRBJ2-6
v_call: TRBV5-1
clone_size: few
d_call: .
cdr3_nt: TGCGCCAGCAGCTTGGCCGGCCCTGGGGCCAACGTCCTGACTTTC
cdr3_aa: CASSLAGPGANVLTF

j_call: TRBJ2-1
v_call: TRBV20-1
clone_size: few
d_call: TRBD1
cdr3_nt: TGCAGTGCTAGGATAGGGGGCGTCTTCGATGAGCAGTTCTTC
cdr3_aa: CSARIGGVFDEQFF

j_call: TRBJ2-7
v_call: TRBV7-9
clone_size: .
d_call: .
cdr3_nt: TGTGCCAGCACCCTTATGACGGGAACCTACGAGCAGTACTTC
cdr3_aa: CASTLMTGTYEQYF

j_call: TRBJ2-7
v_call: TRBV20-1
clone_size: .
d_call: .
cdr3_nt: TGCAGTGCTTCTGGGGACATAGGCTACGAGCAGTACTTC
cdr3_aa: CSASGDIGYEQYF

j_call: TRBJ2-3
v_call: TRBV4-1
clone_size: .
d_call: .
cdr3_nt: TGCGCCAGCAGCTACCGGGCCCAAAAGACCACAGATACGCAGTATTTT
cdr3_aa: CASSYRAQKTTDTQYF

j_call: TRBJ2-7
v_call: TRBV6-2/TRBV6-3
clone_size: .
d_call: TRBD2
cdr3_nt: TGTGCCAGCAGTTACTCGTCTAGCGGGACTCACGAGCAGTACTTC
cdr3_aa: CASSYSSSGTHEQYF

j_call: TRBJ2-3
v_call: TRBV6-1
clone_size: .
d_call: .
cdr3_nt: TGTGCCAGCACCGTAACGCGTCCTGATCTCACAGATACGCAGTATTTT
cdr3_aa: CASTVTRPDLTDTQYF

j_call: TRBJ1-2
v_call: TRBV6-1
clone_size: few
d_call: .
cdr3_nt: TGTGCCAGCAGTACACAGATTTCTAACTATGGCTACACCTTC
cdr3_aa: CASSTQISNYGYTF

j_call: TRBJ1-1
v_call: TRBV7-2
clone_size: .
d_call: TRBD1
cdr3_nt: TGTGCCAGCAGCTCGGAAAAGGGGGCGAGGCACACTGAAGCTTTCTTT
cdr3_aa: CASSSEKGARHTEAFF

j_call: TRBJ2-5
v_call: TRBV9
clone_size: .
d_call: TRBD2
cdr3_nt: TGTGCCAGCAGCGTAGGTGGACTAGCGGCGGGTGGGCTGGAGACCCAGTACTTC
cdr3_aa: CASSVGGLAAGGLETQYF

j_call: TRBJ2-1
v_call: TRBV7-3
clone_size: .
d_call: .
cdr3_nt: TGTGCCAGCAGCTTAGACAGTTCTGGGGGGGCCTGGGGTATAGAGCAGTTCTTC
cdr3_aa: CASSLDSSGGAWGIEQFF

j_call: TRBJ2-3
v_call: TRBV14
clone_size: few
d_call: .
cdr3_nt: TGTGCCAGTAGCCAAGAATTGGGCGCAGATACGCAGTATTTT
cdr3_aa: CASSQELGADTQYF

j_call: TRBJ2-3
v_call: TRBV15
clone_size: .
d_call: .
cdr3_nt: TGTGCCACCAGCAGAGTGCTAGATACGCAGTATTTT
cdr3_aa: CATSRVLDTQYF

j_call: TRBJ1-4
v_call: TRBV7-9
clone_size: .
d_call: .
cdr3_nt: TGTGCCAGCAGCTCCAGAGACGAAAAACTGTTTTTT
cdr3_aa: CASSSRDEKLFF

j_call: TRBJ2-5
v_call: TRBV27
clone_size: .
d_call: .
cdr3_nt: TGTGCCAGCACCCCGGGGGGCTCGGAGACCCAGTACTTC
cdr3_aa: CASTPGGSETQYF

j_call: TRBJ2-5
v_call: TRBV27
clone_size: .
d_call: .
cdr3_nt: TGTGCCAGCAGTAGAGCAGACGGTGGGCCCTGGTACTTC
cdr3_aa: CASSRADGGPWYF

j_call: TRBJ2-7
v_call: TRBV7-2
clone_size: .
d_call: .
cdr3_nt: TGTGCCAGCAGCTTAGACGGTGGGGTAGCTACCTACGAGCAGTACTTC
cdr3_aa: CASSLDGGVATYEQYF

j_call: TRBJ2-6
v_call: TRBV12-3/TRBV12-4
clone_size: .
d_call: .
cdr3_nt: TGTGCCAGCAGTCTTATGGACAGCTCTGGGGCCAACGTCCTGACTTTC
cdr3_aa: CASSLMDSSGANVLTF

j_call: TRBJ2-3
v_call: TRBV7-2
clone_size: few
d_call: TRBD1
cdr3_nt: TGTGCCAGCAGCTTACTCGGACAGGGCCGGACAGATACGCAGTATTTT
cdr3_aa: CASSLLGQGRTDTQYF

j_call: TRBJ1-6
v_call: TRBV7-9
clone_size: .
d_call: TRBD1
cdr3_nt: TGTGCCAGCGGACAGGGTAATAATTCACCCCTCCACTTT
cdr3_aa: CASGQGNNSPLHF

j_call: TRBJ2-1
v_call: TRBV7-2
clone_size: .
d_call: .
cdr3_nt: TGTGCCAGCAGCCAGGGAAACTACAATGAGCAGTTCTTC
cdr3_aa: CASSQGNYNEQFF